This T cell receptor beta chain derives from a study of cytomegalovirus exposure and HLA in healthy donors. With respect to this clone: Antigen specificity is unknown.

Nominally healthy donors provided the samples, though records likely missed some immune exposures. It was with 60 Vbeta and 13 Jbeta primers that the PCR ran. Assay: immunoSEQ multiplex PCR; the TCRdb copy retains only in-frame clones and omits some. The repertoire holds about 150,000 clones, with 75% to 85% as singletons. Regarding the study as a whole: The study put 160 or so TCR beta chains on its list as cytomegalovirus-associated. Specific recognition of CMV antigens was confirmed in vitro for a few chains (all CMV-associated).

The receptor was derived from a woman under 40 in good health and CMV-seropositive. Sequencing was performed on PBMCs.

Here the CDR3 DNA reads TGTGCCAGCAGCTTTCGCCAGTCGAACACTGAAGCTTTCTTT. Its translation: CASSFRQSNTEAFF. The chain links TRBV5-8 to TRBJ1-1; D call uncertain. Trimming left V 2 bases short and J 1 base short, with 9 bases between. Germline-derived CDR1 and CDR2 are SGHTS and YDEGEE. The CDR3 spans 14 residues.